The entry that follows covers one TCR beta chain sequence. How the authors handled the data: Reference gene primers were amplified, and this amplification served to estimate nucleated cell counts. Here immunoSEQ multiplex PCR was the method, and the copy in TCRdb shows in-frame clones only, minus some. Clonal size and the V and J genes are those of that table, whereas D and trimming came from the DNA. The sample lists approximately 47,000 clones, just over 85% seen once, with 2.6% in the top ten. This record comes from a study of blood T cell repertoires in COVID-19. Looking at the study overall: Acute-phase and convalescent COVID-19 samples originated in the United States, Italy and Spain.

CDR1 and CDR2 (germline): SGDLS, YYNGEE. The ends were cut back, 3 bases at V and 10 bases at J, with 19 bases in the middle. This CDR3 has 14 amino acids. The source of this sequence is a woman of 80 years or more with COVID-19, enrolled during active disease. Input material: peripheral blood. The genes are TRBV9 and TRBJ1-1; no firm D call. Here the CDR3 reads CASSDSSLNDRAFF. The CDR3 DNA is TGTGCCAGCAGCGACTCGTCCCTAAATGATCGAGCTTTCTTT.